The source of this T cell receptor beta chain is a study of control samples from healthy donors and cancer patients. The CDR3 length is 14 residues. Per the germline V gene, CDR1 is SNHLY and CDR2 is FYNNEI. The junction had 9 bases not matched to a gene; V was cut back by 5 bases and J by 6 bases. Sequencing was performed with immunoSEQ multiplex PCR; in TCRdb, only in-frame clones are kept and a portion is missing. This sample has about 84,000 clones, with approximately 80% found just once. Sequenced sample: PBMCs. V usage is TRBV2 and J usage is TRBJ1-2; 7 nucleotides align to TRBD1. The receptor's source is a man aged 55-75 years with head and neck cancer. CDR3 DNA sequence: TGTGCCAGCAGTTACTTTTCCGGGACAGATGGCTACACCTTC. It translates to CASSYFSGTDGYTF.